This T cell receptor (beta chain) was observed in a study of T cell changes during pregnancy in multiple sclerosis. The protocol was immunoSEQ multiplex PCR, while the TCRdb copy is restricted to in-frame clones and leaves out a portion. The sample records 9,500 to 15,000 clones, 86% being singletons. There are 16 residues in the CDR3. Trimming took off 3 bases at V and 0 bases at J, with 9 bases between the two ends. The germline V gene has CDR1 LNHNV and CDR2 YYDKDF (reference sequence). This rearrangement joins TRBV15 to TRBJ2-6; maybe TRBD2 (5 bases). This receptor was identified in a female donor in good health, enrolled as a control in a pregnancy study. The material was CD8+ T cells from peripheral blood mononuclear cells, obtained in the second trimester of pregnancy. CDR3 bases: TGTGCCACCAGCAGCGACCGGGGCTCTGGGGCCAACGTCCTGACTTTC. Residues: CATSSDRGSGANVLTF.